This T cell receptor beta chain is from a study of OX40 agonist ivuxolimab in advanced cancers. On the study more broadly: Patients were dosed intravenously with ivuxolimab at 0.01 to 10 mg/kg every 2 weeks. Findings and limits, study-wide: Averaged across samples, CD8+ T cells carried more expanded clones than CD4+ did.

V dropped 1 base and J dropped 5; count of bases not matched to a gene: 4. CDR3 length: 15 amino acids. The V gene's germline CDR1 is MGHRA and CDR2 YSYEKL. Clones were sequenced by immunoSEQ multiplex PCR, and TCRdb holds only the in-frame ones, with some missing. Of fewer than 25,000 clones in the sample, approximately 80% were seen once. Comment on this clone: Antigen: not known.

The sequence was collected from an adult with an advanced solid tumor such as melanoma, head and neck, liver or kidney cancer. The chain couples TRBV4-1 to TRBJ2-7, with 11 positions matching TRBD2. Source: CD4+ or CD8+ T cells sorted from blood, taken in a trial of the OX40 agonist ivuxolimab. As DNA, the CDR3 is TGCGCCAGCAGCCAAGTAGCGGGGGGGCTGGACGAGCAGTACTTC. Translated: CASSQVAGGLDEQYF.